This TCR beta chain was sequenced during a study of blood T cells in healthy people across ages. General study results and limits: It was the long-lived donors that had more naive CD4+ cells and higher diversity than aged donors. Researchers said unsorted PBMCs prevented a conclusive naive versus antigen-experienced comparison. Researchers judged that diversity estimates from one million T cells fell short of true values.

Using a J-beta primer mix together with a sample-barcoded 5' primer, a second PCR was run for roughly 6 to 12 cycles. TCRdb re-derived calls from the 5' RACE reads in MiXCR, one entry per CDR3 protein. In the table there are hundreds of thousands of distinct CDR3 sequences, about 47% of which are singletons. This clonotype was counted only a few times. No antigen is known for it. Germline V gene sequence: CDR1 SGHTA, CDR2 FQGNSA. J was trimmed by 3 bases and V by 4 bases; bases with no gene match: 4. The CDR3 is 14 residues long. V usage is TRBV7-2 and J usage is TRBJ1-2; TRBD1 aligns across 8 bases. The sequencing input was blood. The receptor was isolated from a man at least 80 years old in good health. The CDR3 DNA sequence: TGTGCCAGCAGCTCCCAGGGGGCGGACTATGGCTACACCTTC. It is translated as CASSSQGADYGYTF.